These T cell receptor beta chains were read from a single sample in a study of blood T cell repertoires in COVID-19. Generated by immunoSEQ multiplex PCR, the TCRdb table keeps only in-frame clones and is missing some. The table records some 160,000 clones, roughly 74% of them present only once. Sequencing was performed on peripheral blood. These receptors were taken from an elderly woman with acute or convalescent COVID-19. CDR3s include the opening cysteine and the closing phenylalanine or tryptophan. The order of the fields is J gene, V gene, clone size, CDR3 protein. Size tells how often a clone was seen (once, few, many) or the class of an expanded clone, and some rows leave it out.

J: TRBJ1-5; V: TRBV7-2; size: .; CDR3: CASSFYRGVEQPQHF
J: TRBJ2-2; V: TRBV11-2; size: .; CDR3: CASSLVYRGELFF
J: TRBJ2-7; V: TRBV3-1/TRBV3-2; size: .; CDR3: CASSRDTNYEQYF
J: TRBJ1-2; V: TRBV29-1; size: .; CDR3: CSVQATGLNYGYTF
J: TRBJ1-1; V: TRBV2; size: .; CDR3: CASNQQGEVTEAFF
J: TRBJ2-7; V: TRBV6-5; size: .; CDR3: CASEDRKEQYF
J: TRBJ2-5; V: TRBV7-2; size: .; CDR3: CASSFQGAEETQYF
J: TRBJ2-7; V: TRBV12-5; size: .; CDR3: CASGLETGVYEQYF
J: TRBJ2-3; V: TRBV28; size: .; CDR3: CASTLLDTQYF
J: TRBJ2-3; V: TRBV10-3; size: once; CDR3: CAISDEGAGADTQYF
J: TRBJ2-3; V: TRBV6-5; size: once; CDR3: CASRPPGVGTDTQYF
J: TRBJ2-7; V: TRBV30; size: .; CDR3: CAWSRGDLYEQYF
J: TRBJ2-7; V: TRBV2; size: .; CDR3: CASSDWASGSYEQYF
J: TRBJ1-4; V: TRBV19; size: .; CDR3: CASSNLRGSEKLFF
J: TRBJ1-2; V: TRBV30; size: .; CDR3: CAWSVNSYGYTF
J: TRBJ1-5; V: TRBV19; size: .; CDR3: CASRQGRQPQHF
J: TRBJ2-7; V: TRBV6-5; size: .; CDR3: CASRRRPGSSYEQYF
J: TRBJ2-6; V: TRBV29-1; size: .; CDR3: CSVEGARANVLTF
J: TRBJ2-7; V: TRBV2; size: few; CDR3: CASSEGGTGNYEQYF
J: TRBJ1-1; V: TRBV15; size: .; CDR3: CATSPGSGRGRSTEAFF
J: TRBJ2-7; V: TRBV6-1; size: .; CDR3: CASSDGSAYEQYF
J: TRBJ2-1; V: TRBV18; size: .; CDR3: CASSHGQGSYNEQFF
J: TRBJ2-1; V: TRBV5-1; size: .; CDR3: CASSLNSGSYNEQFF
J: TRBJ1-5; V: TRBV28; size: few; CDR3: CASGRGKSQPQHF
J: TRBJ2-7; V: TRBV6-1; size: few; CDR3: CASSEGQGVPYEQYF
J: TRBJ1-1; V: TRBV3-1/TRBV3-2; size: few; CDR3: CASSPREEAEAFF
J: TRBJ2-3; V: TRBV3-1/TRBV3-2; size: once; CDR3: CASSQDGGGTDTQYF
J: TRBJ1-1; V: TRBV7-2; size: .; CDR3: CASSVDRPLEAFF
J: TRBJ1-2; V: TRBV5-1; size: .; CDR3: CASSGGDAYYGYTF
J: TRBJ1-1; V: TRBV2; size: .; CDR3: CASSGLRTTEAFF
J: TRBJ2-7; V: TRBV9; size: .; CDR3: CASSVGDRAEQYF
J: TRBJ2-6; V: TRBV4-2; size: .; CDR3: CASSHYEAGANVLTF
J: TRBJ2-7; V: TRBV6-5; size: .; CDR3: CATSEGEGFYEQYF
J: TRBJ2-3; V: TRBV2; size: .; CDR3: CASSIQGASSTDTQYF
J: TRBJ2-1; V: TRBV12-5; size: .; CDR3: CASGFSSGRVYEQFF
J: TRBJ1-1; V: TRBV3-1/TRBV3-2; size: few; CDR3: CASSRDRVAGTEAFF
J: TRBJ1-2; V: TRBV11-2; size: .; CDR3: CASSKQGSILYGYTF
J: TRBJ1-1; V: TRBV6-5; size: .; CDR3: CASSPRGAEAFF
J: TRBJ2-6; V: TRBV7-3; size: .; CDR3: CASSSRVPGANVLTF
J: TRBJ2-7; V: TRBV5-1; size: .; CDR3: CASKGQSYEQYF
J: TRBJ2-1; V: TRBV4-1; size: .; CDR3: CASSLSGDLDNEQFF
J: TRBJ1-1; V: TRBV27; size: once; CDR3: CASSPGGLGTEAFF
J: TRBJ1-6; V: TRBV19; size: few; CDR3: CASSERSSYNSPLHF
J: TRBJ2-1; V: TRBV18; size: .; CDR3: CASSSAGSYNEQFF
J: TRBJ1-1; V: TRBV5-4; size: .; CDR3: CASSLAGRGAGTEAFF
J: TRBJ2-1; V: TRBV7-2; size: .; CDR3: CASSSLAGTFNEQFF
J: TRBJ2-7; V: TRBV11-2; size: .; CDR3: CASSLDRGSEQYF
J: TRBJ2-7; V: TRBV7-2; size: .; CDR3: CASSLASGTSGGSSYEQYF
J: TRBJ1-6; V: TRBV5-4; size: .; CDR3: CASSLGGTGTQPLHF
J: TRBJ1-3; V: TRBV28; size: .; CDR3: CASSLEQGAGGDTIYF
J: TRBJ1-5; V: TRBV24-1; size: .; CDR3: CATSDPGQGGQPQHF